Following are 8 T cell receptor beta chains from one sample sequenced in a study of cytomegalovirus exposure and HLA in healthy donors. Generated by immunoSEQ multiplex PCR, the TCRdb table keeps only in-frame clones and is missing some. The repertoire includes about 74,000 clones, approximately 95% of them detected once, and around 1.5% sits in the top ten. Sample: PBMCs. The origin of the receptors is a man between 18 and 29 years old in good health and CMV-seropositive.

The CDR3 reads CASSPGLAVGELFF. Here the CDR3 DNA reads TGTGCCAGCAGCCCGGGACTAGCGGTCGGGGAGCTGTTTTTT. The chain recombines TRBV7-9 with TRBJ2-2; 11 bases line up with TRBD2. Germline V lookup: CDR1 SEHNR, CDR2 FQNEAQ (reference sequence). V lost 5 bases, J lost 7 bases, and 3 bases stayed unmatched. The CDR3 is 14 residues long.

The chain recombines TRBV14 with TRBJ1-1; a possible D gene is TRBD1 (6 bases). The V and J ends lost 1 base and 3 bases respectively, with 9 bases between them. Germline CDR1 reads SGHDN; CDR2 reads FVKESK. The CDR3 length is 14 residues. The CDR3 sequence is CASSQVDRYTEAFF. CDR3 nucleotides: TGTGCCAGCAGCCAAGTCGACAGGTACACTGAAGCTTTCTTT. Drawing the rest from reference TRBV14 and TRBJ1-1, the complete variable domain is EAGVTQFPSHSVIEKGQTVTLRCDPISGHDNLYWYRRVMGKEIKFLLHFVKESKQDESGMPNNRFLAERTGGTYSTLKVQPAELEDSGVYFCASSQVDRYTEAFFGQGTRLTVV.

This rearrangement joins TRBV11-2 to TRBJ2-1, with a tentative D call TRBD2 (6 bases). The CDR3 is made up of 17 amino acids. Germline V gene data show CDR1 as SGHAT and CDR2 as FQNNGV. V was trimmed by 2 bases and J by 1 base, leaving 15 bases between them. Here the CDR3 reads CASSLPGGRSSYNEQFF. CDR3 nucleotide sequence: TGTGCCAGCAGCTTACCCGGGGGACGGTCATCCTACAATGAGCAGTTCTTC.

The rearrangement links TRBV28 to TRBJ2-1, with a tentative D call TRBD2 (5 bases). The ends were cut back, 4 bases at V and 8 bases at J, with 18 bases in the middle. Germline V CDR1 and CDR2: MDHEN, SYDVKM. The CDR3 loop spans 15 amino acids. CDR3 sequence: CASSSSSLGHHEQFF. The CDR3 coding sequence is TGTGCCAGCAGTTCTAGCAGTCTAGGCCATCATGAGCAGTTCTTC.

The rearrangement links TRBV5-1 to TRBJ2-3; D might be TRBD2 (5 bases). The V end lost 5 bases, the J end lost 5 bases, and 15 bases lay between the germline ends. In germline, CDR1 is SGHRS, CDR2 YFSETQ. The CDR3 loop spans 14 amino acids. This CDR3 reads CASRSGRSGDTQYF. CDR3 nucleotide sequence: TGCGCCAGCAGGAGTGGGAGATCTGGAGATACGCAGTATTTT.

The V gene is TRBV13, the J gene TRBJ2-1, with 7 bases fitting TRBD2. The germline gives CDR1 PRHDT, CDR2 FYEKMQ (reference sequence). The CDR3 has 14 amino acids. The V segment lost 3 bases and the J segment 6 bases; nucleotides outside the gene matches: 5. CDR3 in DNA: TGTGCCAGCAGCTTTGGGACTACATTCAATGAGCAGTTCTTC. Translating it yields CASSFGTTFNEQFF.

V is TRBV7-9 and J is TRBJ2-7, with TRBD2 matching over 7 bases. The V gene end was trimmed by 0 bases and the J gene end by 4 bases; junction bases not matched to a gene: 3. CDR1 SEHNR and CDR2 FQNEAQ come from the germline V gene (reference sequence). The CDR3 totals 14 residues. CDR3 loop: CASSLAGGTYEQYF. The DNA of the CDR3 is TGTGCCAGCAGCTTAGCGGGAGGGACTTACGAGCAGTACTTC.

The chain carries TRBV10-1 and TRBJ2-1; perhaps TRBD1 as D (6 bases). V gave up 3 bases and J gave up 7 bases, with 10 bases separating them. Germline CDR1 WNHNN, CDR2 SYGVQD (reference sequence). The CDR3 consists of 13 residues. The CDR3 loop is CASSDSGANEQFF. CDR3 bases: TGCGCCAGCAGTGATTCAGGGGCAAATGAGCAGTTCTTC.